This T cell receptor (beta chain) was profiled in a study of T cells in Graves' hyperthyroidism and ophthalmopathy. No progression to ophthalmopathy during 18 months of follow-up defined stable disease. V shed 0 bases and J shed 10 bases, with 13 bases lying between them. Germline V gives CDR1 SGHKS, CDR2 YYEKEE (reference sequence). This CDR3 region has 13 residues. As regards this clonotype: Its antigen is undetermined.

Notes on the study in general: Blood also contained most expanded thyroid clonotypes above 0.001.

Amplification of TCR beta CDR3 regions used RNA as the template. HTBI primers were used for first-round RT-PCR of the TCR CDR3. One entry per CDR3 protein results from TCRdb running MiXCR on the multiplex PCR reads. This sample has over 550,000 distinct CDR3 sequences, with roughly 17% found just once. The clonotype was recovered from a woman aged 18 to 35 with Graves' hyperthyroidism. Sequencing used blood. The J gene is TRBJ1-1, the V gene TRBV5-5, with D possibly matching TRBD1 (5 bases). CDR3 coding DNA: TGTGCCAGCAGCTTGGCGAAGGGGAGGGCAGCTTTCTTT. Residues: CASSLAKGRAAFF.